This TCR beta chain was recovered during a study of T cells after yellow fever vaccination. Study as a whole: The SMART-Seq v4 Ultra Low Input method served to prepare the low-cell-number fractions. Study observations and caveats: The study re-detected most primary-vaccination clones after the booster (about 95% CD4, around 89% CD8). The secondary response peaked faster, at day 5 versus 15, but was weaker.

This CDR3 is 17 amino acids long. CDR1 is SGDLS and CDR2 is YYNGEE in the germline V gene. The ends lost 3 bases at V and 1 base at J; junction bases unmatched: 12. 5'RACE template switching generated TCR cDNA, adding a universal primer site and UMIs. TCRdb reprocessed the 5' RACE reads with MiXCR, giving one entry per CDR3 protein. Of 150,000 to 200,000 distinct CDR3 sequences in the sample, 9.3% were seen once. This clonotype turned up a few times. The antigen is unknown. The rearrangement uses TRBV9 and TRBJ1-1; 7 positions agree with TRBD1. The sequence was collected from a man aged 18 to 29 who received the YFV17D yellow fever vaccine. Sequences were derived from CD8+ T cells sorted from PBMCs, sampled 45 days after the yellow fever booster vaccination. CDR3 loop: CASSDGDSGLRNTEAFF. CDR3 sequence (DNA): TGTGCCAGCAGCGATGGGGACAGCGGTTTAAGGAACACTGAAGCTTTCTTT.